The rows below give T cell receptor beta chains drawn from one sample of a study of shared T cell receptors in the human thymus. The table came from immunoSEQ multiplex PCR; TCRdb's copy has only in-frame clones and leaves some out. The table has more than 550,000 clones, roughly 85% seen once. Another study also made use of these data, one on human thymus T cells.

Sequences were obtained from thymocytes. The source of these receptors is a girl less than two years old with a congenital heart defect. Both conserved end residues are part of each CDR3. Each record gives: CDR3 DNA, CDR3 protein, D gene, clone size, J gene, V gene. D genes are given only for firm matches. A row's size may be missing; if present it is once, few, many or a size class.

TGTGCCAGCAGCGAACCCCAGGGGGCGTGGGTCGACAATGAGCAGTTCTTC | CASSEPQGAWVDNEQFF | TRBD1 | . | TRBJ2-1 | TRBV11-2
TGCAGCGTTGAGCCTAGTCGGAGGTACAATGAGCAGTTCTTC | CSVEPSRRYNEQFF | . | . | TRBJ2-1 | TRBV29-1
TGTGCCAGCAGCCACAGGGGGAAGAACACTGAAGCTTTCTTT | CASSHRGKNTEAFF | TRBD1 | . | TRBJ1-1 | TRBV27
TGTGCCAGCAGTACCCGGGTAATGGTTCGGGACGAGCAGTACTTC | CASSTRVMVRDEQYF | . | . | TRBJ2-7 | TRBV28
TGTGCCAGCAGCTCGACTAGCGGGGGGGCGGGAACCTACAATGAGCAGTTCTTC | CASSSTSGGAGTYNEQFF | TRBD2 | . | TRBJ2-1 | TRBV7-2
TGTGCCATCAGTGAGAAGGGGAGGGAGCTGTTTTTT | CAISEKGRELFF | . | once | TRBJ2-2 | TRBV10-3
TGCGCCAGCAGCCCGGGACAGAACTATGGCTACACCTTC | CASSPGQNYGYTF | TRBD1 | . | TRBJ1-2 | TRBV10-2
TGTGCCAGCAGACGGACTAGCGGGGAGGAGTACGAGCAGTACTTC | CASRRTSGEEYEQYF | TRBD2 | . | TRBJ2-7 | TRBV28
TGTGCCAGCAGTGCTCCAGACACAGATACGCAGTATTTT | CASSAPDTDTQYF | . | . | TRBJ2-3 | TRBV6-1
TGTGCCAGCAGCTCTTCCAGCGTAGGCCCCTATGGCTACACCTTC | CASSSSSVGPYGYTF | . | once | TRBJ1-2 | TRBV5-6
TGTGCCAGTAGTATACGAGGGGACAGCGAGACCCAGTACTTC | CASSIRGDSETQYF | TRBD1 | . | TRBJ2-5 | TRBV19
TGCGCCAGCAGTGAGGAGGGGGAAGGCCAGTACTTC | CASSEEGEGQYF | . | . | TRBJ2-5 | TRBV10-2